This T cell receptor beta chain is from a study of blood T cell repertoires in COVID-19. Across the whole study: Acute and convalescent COVID-19 samples came from the United States, Italy and Spain. T cells, B-cell-depleted T cells, or PBMCs provided the cDNA or gDNA that served as material.

CDR1 and CDR2 from the germline V gene are KGHSH and LQKENI. Trimming took 1 base from V and 0 from J, leaving 24 bases between them. The CDR3 covers 20 residues. Data came from immunoSEQ multiplex PCR; TCRdb stores just in-frame clones and leaves some out. The sample includes more than 55,000 clones, roughly 78% of them seen just once. The specimen sequenced was peripheral blood. This clonotype was sampled from a human donor in a cohort sampled during active COVID-19. The genes are TRBV18 and TRBJ1-2; D gene uncertain. DNA of the CDR3: TGTGCCAGCTCACCACGGGTGCAGGTTCAAGCTGTTTCAGCTAACTATGGCTACACCTTC. It is translated as CASSPRVQVQAVSANYGYTF.